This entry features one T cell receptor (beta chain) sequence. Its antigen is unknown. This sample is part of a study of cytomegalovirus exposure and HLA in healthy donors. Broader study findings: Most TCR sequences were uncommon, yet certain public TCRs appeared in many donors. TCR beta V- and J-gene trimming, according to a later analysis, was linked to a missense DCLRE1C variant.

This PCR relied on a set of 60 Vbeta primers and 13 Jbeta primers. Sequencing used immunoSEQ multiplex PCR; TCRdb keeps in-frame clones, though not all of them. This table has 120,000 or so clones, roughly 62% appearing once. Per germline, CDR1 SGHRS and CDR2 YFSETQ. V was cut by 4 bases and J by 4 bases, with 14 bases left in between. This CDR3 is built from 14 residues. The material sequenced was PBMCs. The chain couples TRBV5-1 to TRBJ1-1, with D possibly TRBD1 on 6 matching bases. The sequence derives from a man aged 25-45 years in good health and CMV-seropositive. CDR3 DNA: TGCGCCAGCAGCATAACAGGGCTGGGCACTGAAGCTTTCTTT. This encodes CASSITGLGTEAFF.